The source of this TCR beta chain is a study of cytomegalovirus exposure and HLA in healthy donors. Whole-study findings and limits: Across donors, most TCRs were seen rarely, yet some public ones were widespread.

Use of 60 Vbeta and 13 Jbeta primers characterized the PCR. In the original workflow: Around 9.9 million shared chains were among the 80 million or so unique TCR beta chains that a later analysis counted. TCRdb's copy holds only in-frame clones and misses some; the assay was immunoSEQ multiplex PCR. That table is the source of V, J and clone size, and D and trimming were worked out from the DNA. The repertoire consists of around 130,000 clones, with approximately 80% occurring once and the leading ten covering about 1.7%. Germline CDR1 reads SGHTA; CDR2 reads FQGNSA. The ends lost 5 bases at V and 8 bases at J; junction bases unmatched: 18. This CDR3 region has 18 residues. Points on this clone: Its target is unknown.

This receptor was taken from a man in his forties in good health and CMV-seronegative. The rearrangement joins TRBV7-2 to TRBJ1-2; 12 nucleotides match TRBD1. The material sequenced was PBMCs. The CDR3 is CASSPSTGTGGLKGGYTF. The CDR3 DNA reads as TGTGCCAGCAGCCCCAGTACCGGGACAGGGGGCTTAAAGGGGGGCTACACCTTC.